This entry is about one TCR beta chain. Its specificity is unknown. The germline CDR1 and CDR2 sequences are SQVTM and ANQGSEA. This CDR3 region has 13 residues. V lost 1 base, J lost 1 base, and 7 bases lay in between. The sample is drawn from a study of post-analysis software for immune sequencing data. The study, taken as a whole, reports: There was significantly lower normalized Chao1 diversity in multiple sclerosis patients than in controls. Patients used a handful of TRBV segments, including TRBV5-6, TRBV5-1 and TRBV20-1, more often than controls.

Each TCR beta cDNA library carried unique molecular identifiers. Around 450,000 cDNA molecules were recovered from an input of about 0.9 to 10 million T cells. TCRdb called the PCR reads again in MiXCR, with one record for every CDR3 protein. Of hundreds of thousands of distinct CDR3 sequences detected, approximately 53% appear once; the ten largest clones hold approximately 4.5%. The source is a girl aged 5 to 17 with multiple sclerosis. The sample was blood. V and J are TRBV29-1 and TRBJ1-2, with TRBD1 as a possible D gene (6 bases). CDR3 sequence reads: CSVEGQDNYGYTF. In DNA form, the CDR3 reads TGCAGCGTTGAAGGACAGGATAACTATGGCTACACCTTC.